This TCR beta chain derives from a study of blood T cell repertoires in COVID-19. For the study at large: COVID-19 samples collected from the United States, Italy and Spain covered acute and convalescent phases. T cells, B-cell-depleted T cells, or PBMCs supplied cDNA or gDNA.

Methods used by the authors: Scientists estimated how many nucleated cells there were by amplifying reference gene primers. Sequencing used immunoSEQ multiplex PCR; TCRdb keeps in-frame clones, though not all of them. V, J and clone size derive from that table, while D and trimming were established from the DNA sequence. Of about 80,000 clones listed, 78% are singletons. This clone was observed once. Per the germline V gene, CDR1 is LNHNV and CDR2 is YYDKDF (reference sequence). The CDR3 contains 19 residues. V lost 1 base to trimming and J lost 0 bases, with 16 bases between them. The chain uses TRBV15 and TRBJ2-6; weak D call: TRBD1 (6 bases). This sequence originates from a human donor in a cohort sampled during active COVID-19. Sequenced input: peripheral blood. The CDR3 coding sequence is TGTGCCACCAGCAGAGTGTTAGGGGACACCCTCTCTGGGGCCAACGTCCTGACTTTC. Translated, it gives CATSRVLGDTLSGANVLTF.